Presented here are 29 T cell receptor beta chains from one specimen sequenced in a study of CD8 T cell repertoires and HIV-1 epitope variants. What these receptors recognize is not known. The assay was immunoSEQ multiplex PCR, and TCRdb's table has in-frame clones only and misses some. The profile shows thousands of clones, approximately 68% of them singletons. The material sequenced was cultured CD8+ T cells derived from PBMCs. Source of these receptors: a male donor with HIV.

The chain recombines TRBV29-1 with TRBJ2-5, with a weak D call TRBD2 (6 bases). V gave up 2 bases and J gave up 2 bases, with 18 bases separating them. CDR1 and CDR2 (germline): SQVTM, ANQGSEA. The CDR3 length is 16 residues. CDR3 protein: CSVEWVSGNLQETQYF. The CDR3 DNA reads TGCAGCGTTGAATGGGTTAGCGGAAACCTGCAAGAGACCCAGTACTTC.

In its sample, this clone was seen a few times. In DNA, the CDR3 is TGTGCCAGCAGCATACCGGGACAGGGAGCAACCGGGGAGCTGTTTTTT. Protein: CASSIPGQGATGELFF. V usage is TRBV7-9 and J usage is TRBJ2-2, with TRBD1 matching 9 bases. CDR3 length equals 16 residues. The V segment lost 5 bases and the J segment 5 bases; nucleotides outside the gene matches: 9. In germline, CDR1 is SEHNR, CDR2 FQNEAQ (reference sequence).

There are a few counts of this clone. This rearrangement joins TRBV28 to TRBJ1-1, with TRBD1 as a possible D gene (6 bases). The CDR3 is 13 residues long. Germline CDR1 MDHEN, CDR2 SYDVKM. Trimming left V 7 bases short and J 4 bases short, with 13 bases between. The CDR3 nucleotides read TGTGCCAGCATCTCCAGGGGATCCACTGAAGCTTTCTTT. Its translation is CASISRGSTEAFF.

This clone turned up a few times. The chain is built from TRBV5-1 and TRBJ1-5; D perhaps matches TRBD1 (5 bases). The ends were cut back, 2 bases at V and 5 bases at J, with 11 bases in the middle. There are 14 residues in the CDR3. The germline V gene has CDR1 SGHRS and CDR2 YFSETQ. CDR3 residues: CASSLGTRDQPQHF. In DNA, the CDR3 is TGCGCCAGCAGCTTAGGGACGCGAGATCAGCCCCAGCATTTT.

This clone was seen a few times. The rearrangement links TRBV14 to TRBJ2-6; D might be TRBD2 (5 bases). Trimming removed 0 bases from V and 2 bases from J, with 14 bases in between. From germline, CDR1 is SGHDN and CDR2 FVKESK. The length of the CDR3 is 18 residues. The CDR3 spells CASSQETGRSAGANVLTF. The CDR3 DNA reads TGTGCCAGCAGCCAAGAAACGGGGAGATCGGCTGGGGCCAACGTCCTGACTTTC.

CDR3 bases: TGTGCCAGCAGTTACGTGGACAGCCGGGAGCAGTTCTTC. This sequence encodes CASSYVDSREQFF. V usage is TRBV6-5 and J usage is TRBJ2-1; D is possibly TRBD1 (6 bases). This CDR3 contains 13 residues. Germline CDR1 MNHEY, CDR2 SVGAGI. V gave up 2 bases and J gave up 10 bases, with 12 bases separating them.

A few counts support this clone. The CDR3 region is CASSVDGNQPQHF. The CDR3 coding sequence is TGTGCCAGTAGTGTCGACGGCAATCAGCCCCAGCATTTT. The chain has TRBV19 and TRBJ1-5; D gene unclear. V shed 5 bases and J shed 2 bases, with 7 bases lying between them. The CDR3 length is 13 residues. The germline V gene encodes CDR1 LNHDA and CDR2 SQIVND (reference sequence).

The chain is built from TRBV28 and TRBJ1-1; D call uncertain. CDR1 is MDHEN and CDR2 is SYDVKM in the germline V gene. The V and J ends lost 3 bases and 2 bases respectively, with 13 bases between them. The CDR3 is made up of 15 amino acids. The CDR3 here is CASSLRLVANTEAFF. DNA of the CDR3: TGTGCCAGCAGTTTGCGGCTGGTAGCTAACACTGAAGCTTTCTTT.

A few counts support this clone. CDR3 nucleotides: TGCGCCAGCAGCCAAGATCCCGACAGGGGGAACACTGAAGCTTTCTTT. Translated, it gives CASSQDPDRGNTEAFF. The V gene is TRBV4-3, the J gene TRBJ1-1, with 8 nucleotides matching TRBD1. The germline V gene encodes CDR1 LGHNA and CDR2 YSLEER. The length of the CDR3 is 16 residues. The J segment lost 1 base and the V segment lost 0 bases, leaving 4 bases of the junction unmatched.

The chain recombines TRBV7-9 with TRBJ1-2, with a weak D call TRBD1 (5 bases). Germline V lookup: CDR1 SEHNR, CDR2 FQNEAQ (reference sequence). The ends were cut back, 4 bases at V and 3 bases at J, with 9 bases in the middle. This CDR3 is 13 amino acids long. CDR3 protein: CASSYLTDYGYTF. The DNA of the CDR3 is TGTGCCAGCAGCTACTTGACAGACTATGGCTACACCTTC.

Only a few counts were recorded for this clone. The J gene is TRBJ1-6, the V gene TRBV30, with D hard to call. Germline values: CDR1 GTSNPN, CDR2 SVGIG (reference sequence). V was trimmed by 2 bases and J by 7 bases, leaving 12 bases between them. CDR3 size: 14 residues. The CDR3: CAWSRGQDNSPLHF. Here the CDR3 DNA reads TGTGCCTGGAGTAGAGGGCAGGACAATTCACCCCTCCACTTT.

The J gene is TRBJ1-1, the V gene TRBV28, with D perhaps matching TRBD1 (6 bases). The germline V gene has CDR1 MDHEN and CDR2 SYDVKM. The V end was cut by 3 bases, the J end by 1 base, with 15 bases between. This CDR3 has 16 amino acids. The CDR3 loop is CASSFVGGKENTEAFF. The CDR3, as DNA: TGTGCCAGCAGTTTCGTCGGGGGCAAGGAGAACACTGAAGCTTTCTTT.

The chain couples TRBV27 to TRBJ1-6, with D hard to call. Between the trimmed V and J ends, which lost 5 bases and 4 bases, there was a span of 12 bases. Per the germline V gene, CDR1 is MNHEY and CDR2 is SMNVEV (reference sequence). The CDR3 is made up of 15 amino acids. The CDR3 protein is CASSSPTEYNSPLHF. The CDR3 DNA is TGTGCCAGCAGTAGCCCGACGGAATATAATTCACCCCTCCACTTT.

V is TRBV27 and J is TRBJ2-2; TRBD1 agrees at 7 bases. This CDR3 has 16 amino acids. V shed 5 bases and J 3 bases; nucleotides not matched to a gene: 9. Germline V gene sequence: CDR1 MNHEY, CDR2 SMNVEV (reference sequence). CDR3: CASSPGQLTYTGELFF. CDR3 nucleotides: TGTGCCAGCAGTCCGGGACAGCTAACGTACACCGGGGAGCTGTTTTTT.

CDR3 coding DNA: TGTGCCAGCAGTCCCACTGGCGGGGGGGCGGATGAGCAGTTCTTC. It specifies CASSPTGGGADEQFF. V is TRBV7-3 and J is TRBJ2-1; 9 nucleotides agree with TRBD2. CDR1 and CDR2 (germline): SGHTA, FQGTGA. V shed 6 bases, J shed 8 bases, and the junction held 11 bases outside the gene matches. The CDR3 sequence is 15 residues long.

This chain connects TRBV2 to TRBJ1-3; 11 nucleotides agree with TRBD1. CDR3 length: 17 residues. The germline V gene encodes CDR1 SNHLY and CDR2 FYNNEI. V dropped 3 bases and J dropped 1; count of bases not matched to a gene: 5. The CDR3, as DNA: TGTGCCAGCAGTGATATCGGACAGGGGGCTTCTGGAAACACCATATATTTT. Amino acid sequence: CASSDIGQGASGNTIYF.

The rearrangement joins TRBV4-2 to TRBJ1-1; D unresolved. CDR3 size: 19 residues. CDR1 LGHNA and CDR2 YNFKEQ come from the germline V gene. V was trimmed by 0 bases and J by 0 bases, leaving 20 bases between them. CDR3 nucleotide sequence: TGTGCCAGCAGCCAAGAGTGGTTGGCCACTGGTCCCGTGAACACTGAAGCTTTCTTT. Translating gives CASSQEWLATGPVNTEAFF.

This clone was seen a handful of times. The rearrangement uses TRBV28 and TRBJ1-2; D might be TRBD1 (6 bases). Germline-derived CDR1 and CDR2 are MDHEN and SYDVKM. This CDR3 spans 13 amino acids. The germline V and J ends were trimmed by 3 bases and 8 bases, with 13 bases remaining between them. CDR3 sequence (DNA): TGTGCCAGCAGTTTCAGGGGAATGTACGGCTACACCTTC. Amino acids: CASSFRGMYGYTF.

This chain links TRBV27 with TRBJ2-7, with D tentatively TRBD1 (5 bases). Germline V gene data show CDR1 as MNHEY and CDR2 as SMNVEV (reference sequence). This CDR3 region has 14 residues. Trimming shortened V by 2 bases and J by 2 bases, and 10 bases separated the two germline ends. Here the CDR3 reads CASSLGHSAYEQYF. As DNA, the CDR3 is TGTGCCAGCAGTTTAGGACACTCCGCCTACGAGCAGTACTTC.

The chain couples TRBV5-6 to TRBJ1-5, with D perhaps matching TRBD1 (6 bases). The CDR3 contains 14 residues. Trimming took off 2 bases at V and 7 bases at J, with 13 bases between the two ends. Germline V gene lookup returns CDR1 SGHDT and CDR2 YYEEEE. CDR3 bases: TGTGCCAGCAGCTTTAGGGGGGGGCGGCAGCCCCAGCATTTT. Translation: CASSFRGGRQPQHF.

V gene TRBV2 combines with J gene TRBJ2-2, with D perhaps TRBD1 or TRBD2 (5 bases each). CDR1 SNHLY and CDR2 FYNNEI come from the germline V gene. With 5 bases removed from V and 5 bases from J, the gap between germline ends came to 18 bases. CDR3 size: 16 residues. CDR3 in DNA: TGTGCCAGCAGTTATTCCCGGGGCGGCGAAACCGGGGAGCTGTTTTTT. Translating it yields CASSYSRGGETGELFF.

DNA of the CDR3: TGCGCCAGCAGCAATACGGGACCTAGCACAGATACGCAGTATTTT. Translating gives CASSNTGPSTDTQYF. The chain carries TRBV5-1 and TRBJ2-3, with D possibly called TRBD1 or TRBD2 (5 bases each). V lost 4 bases, J lost 0 bases, and 12 bases lay in between. Germline CDR1 SGHRS, CDR2 YFSETQ. The CDR3 is 15 amino acids.

This chain uses TRBV7-9 with TRBJ2-7; no definite D call. Germline values: CDR1 SEHNR, CDR2 FQNEAQ (reference sequence). Trimming took 1 base from V and 2 from J, leaving 9 bases between them. This CDR3 is 14 amino acids long. DNA of the CDR3: TGTGCCAGCAGCTTAGAGTACGGCACCTACGAGCAGTACTTC. Translating gives CASSLEYGTYEQYF.

This clone has more than one count but fewer than ten. The chain carries TRBV7-3 and TRBJ1-6, with D tentatively TRBD1 (6 bases). V was cut by 4 bases and J by 9 bases, with 22 bases left in between. The CDR3 length is 17 residues. Germline loops: CDR1 SGHTA, CDR2 FQGTGA. CDR3 loop: CASSSVRGQGGGSPLHF. CDR3 in DNA: TGTGCCAGCAGCTCCGTCCGGGGGCAGGGAGGTGGTTCACCCCTCCACTTT. Filled out from reference TRBV7-3 and TRBJ1-6, the complete variable domain reads GAGVSQTPSNKVTEKGKYVELRCDPISGHTALYWYRQSLGQGPEFLIYFQGTGAADDSGLPNDRFFAVRPEGSVSTLKIQRTERGDSAVYLCASSSVRGQGGGSPLHFGNGTRLTVT.

The chain has TRBV19 and TRBJ2-1; the D gene is possibly TRBD2 (5 bases). This CDR3 is built from 14 residues. Trimming took 6 bases from V and 0 from J, leaving 9 bases between them. CDR1 and CDR2 from the germline V gene are LNHDA and SQIVND (reference sequence). The CDR3, as DNA: TGTGCCAGTAGGGAGGTTCCCTCCTACAATGAGCAGTTCTTC. Amino acids: CASREVPSYNEQFF.

The CDR3 protein is CASIPQGTRYNEQFF. As DNA, the CDR3 is TGTGCCAGCATCCCCCAGGGGACCCGCTACAATGAGCAGTTCTTC. The J gene is TRBJ2-1, the V gene TRBV7-9; D possibly corresponds to TRBD1 (6 bases). Looked up from germline, CDR1 is SEHNR and CDR2 is FQNEAQ (reference sequence). CDR3 length equals 15 residues. V was cut by 7 bases and J by 3 bases, with 16 bases left in between.

The chain joins TRBV11-2 to TRBJ1-3, with 9 bases fitting TRBD1. The CDR3 is made up of 14 amino acids. With 6 bases clipped from V and 6 bases from J, the junction kept 6 bases outside the gene matches. CDR1 is SGHAT, CDR2 FQNNGV, per germline. CDR3 sequence: CASREGQGTNTIYF. The CDR3 DNA follows: TGTGCCAGCAGGGAGGGACAGGGAACAAACACCATATATTTT.

The rearrangement joins TRBV30 to TRBJ2-3; TRBD2 matches 8 bases. After removal of 4 bases from V and 8 bases from J, the junction contained 17 bases not matched to a gene. The V gene's germline CDR1 is GTSNPN and CDR2 SVGIG (reference sequence). The CDR3 is 16 amino acids. The CDR3 DNA reads TGTGCCTGGACATCAACTAGCGCGGGGGGTGCAGGTACGCAGTATTTT. It specifies CAWTSTSAGGAGTQYF. The complete variable domain, with remaining parts taken from reference TRBV30 and TRBJ2-3, reads SQTIHQWPATLVQPVGSPLSLECTVEGTSNPNLYWYRQAAGRGLQLLFYSVGIGQISSEVPQNLSASRPQDRQFILSSKKLLLSDSGFYLCAWTSTSAGGAGTQYFGPGTRLTVL.

The CDR3 region is CASSLVEGSTDTQYF. In DNA form, the CDR3 reads TGCGCCAGCAGCTTGGTGGAGGGCTCCACAGATACGCAGTATTTT. The chain combines TRBV5-1 with TRBJ2-3; D perhaps matches TRBD2 (6 bases). The CDR3 has 15 residues. V gave up 0 bases and J gave up 2 bases, with 10 bases separating them. The germline V gene encodes CDR1 SGHRS and CDR2 YFSETQ.